This TCR beta chain was identified in a study of T cell responses to AZD1222 COVID-19 vaccine. Study-wide background: Second-dose groups at about 4 or about 12 weeks were pooled.

Findings of the study overall: Variant regions that are unmutated are reportedly the target of nearly half of spike-specific TCRs. Spike-specific TCR breadth and depth rose after two AZD1222 doses.

The method was immunoSEQ multiplex PCR; TCRdb's version includes in-frame clones alone and lacks a portion of them. Of 75,000 to 100,000 clones in the sample, 85% to 95% were seen once. Trimming took 3 bases from V and 5 from J; bases not matched to a gene: 6. Germline V lookup: CDR1 SGHAT, CDR2 FQNNGV. CDR3 length: 15 amino acids. Worth noting for this clone: The target antigen is unknown.

This specimen was peripheral blood, taken on day 0 of AZD1222 vaccination. The TCR comes from an adult in good health. This chain joins TRBV11-2 and TRBJ1-4; 7 positions match TRBD1. DNA of the CDR3: TGTGCCAGCAGCTTGGGGGGACAGCTAAATGAAAAACTGTTTTTT. As protein: CASSLGGQLNEKLFF.